The 9 T cell receptor beta chains reported below all come from one sample, sequenced in a study of T cells in Graves' hyperthyroidism and ophthalmopathy. RNA transcripts gave rise to amplified TCR beta CDR3 regions. A set of HTBI primers served as the primers for a first-round RT-PCR of the TCR CDR3. TCRdb reanalysed the multiplex PCR reads using MiXCR and keeps one entry per CDR3 protein. Here the sample spans under 300,000 distinct CDR3 sequences, 12% to 15% being singletons. Sequencing was performed on blood. These receptors came from a woman aged 40-49 years with Graves' hyperthyroidism.

This clonotype was observed at least ten times. The chain uses TRBV11-2 and TRBJ2-7; a possible D gene is TRBD1 (6 bases). Trimming took off 0 bases at V and 6 bases at J, with 18 bases between the two ends. The CDR3 consists of 16 residues. Germline V gives CDR1 SGHAT, CDR2 FQNNGV. CDR3 amino acids: CASSLEFAQGIREQYF. The CDR3 bases are TGTGCCAGCAGCTTAGAATTTGCACAGGGCATCCGCGAGCAGTACTTC. The full variable domain, rest sourced from reference TRBV11-2 and TRBJ2-7, is EAGVAQSPRYKIIEKRQSVAFWCNPISGHATLYWYQQILGQGPKLLIQFQNNGVVDDSQLPKDRFSAERLKGVDSTLKIQPAKLEDSAVYLCASSLEFAQGIREQYFGPGTRLTVT.

The table lists this clonotype with many counts. The rearrangement uses TRBV11-3 and TRBJ2-7; 8 positions agree with TRBD2. The CDR3 has 15 residues. V lost 5 bases and J lost 0; bases outside the gene matches: 6. CDR1 SGHNT and CDR2 YENEEA come from the germline V gene. The CDR3 sequence: CASSLTSGSSYEQYF. The CDR3 DNA sequence: TGTGCCAGCAGCCTAACTAGCGGAAGCTCCTACGAGCAGTACTTC.

In this sample, this clonotype turned up once. This sequence may be a read error, since a much larger clone differs from it by one base. The chain joins TRBV28 to TRBJ1-5, with D possibly matching TRBD1 (5 bases). The germline V gene has CDR1 MDHEN and CDR2 SYDVKM. This CDR3 is 12 amino acids long. Trimming removed 5 bases at V and 11 bases at J, with 13 bases between. The CDR3 DNA follows: TGTGCCAGCAGTGAAAGGGACCGAGCCCAGCATTTT. Translating it yields CASSERDRAQHF.

This clonotype has a count of ten or more. The genes are TRBV6-1 and TRBJ2-3; D gene unclear. The germline gives CDR1 MNHNS, CDR2 SASEGT. V lost 2 bases, J lost 5 bases, and 17 bases lay in between. CDR3 size: 16 residues. CDR3 DNA: TGTGCCAGCAGTGAATATCAGGCCCTGAAGGGAGATACGCAGTATTTT. Translation: CASSEYQALKGDTQYF.

At least ten counts were recorded for this clonotype. The J gene is TRBJ1-1, the V gene TRBV29-1, with TRBD1 identical over 7 bases. The CDR3 has 17 residues. CDR1 and CDR2 (germline): SQVTM, ANQGSEA. J gave up 0 bases and V 3 bases, and 13 bases lay outside the gene matches. The DNA for the CDR3 is TGCAGCGTTGATGCAGGGGGACTAAGTTGGTTGAACACTGAAGCTTTCTTT. Translated, it gives CSVDAGGLSWLNTEAFF.

V usage is TRBV7-9 and J usage is TRBJ2-3, with 9 bases lining up with TRBD2. The J segment lost 3 bases and the V segment lost 8 bases, leaving 3 bases of the junction unmatched. The CDR3 spans 13 residues. Germline V gene lookup returns CDR1 SEHNR and CDR2 FQNEAQ (reference sequence). The chain's CDR3 is CASETSGTDTQYF. Written as DNA, the CDR3 is TGTGCCAGCGAGACTAGCGGAACAGATACGCAGTATTTT. The whole variable domain, remainder taken from reference TRBV7-9 and TRBJ2-3, is DTGVSQNPRHKITKRGQNVTFRCDPISEHNRLYWYRQTLGQGPEFLTYFQNEAQLEKSRLLSDRFSAERPKGSFSTLEIQRTEQGDSAMYLCASETSGTDTQYFGPGTRLTVL.

The chain recombines TRBV12-3 or TRBV12-4 with TRBJ2-4; 15 nucleotides align to TRBD2. V lost 6 bases, J lost 6 bases, and 9 bases stayed unmatched. The CDR3 is 17 amino acids. Here the CDR3 DNA reads TGTGCCAGCAGCTACGGGACTAGCGGGGGGAGGAGAAACATTCAGTACTTC. This encodes CASSYGTSGGRRNIQYF.

Concerning this clonotype: This may arise from a read error, as a much more abundant clone is one base away. The chain links TRBV19 to TRBJ2-2; 7 nucleotides align to TRBD1. The CDR3 is 18 residues long. Germline values: CDR1 LNHDA, CDR2 SQIVND (reference sequence). CDR3 in DNA: TGTGCCAGTAGTATAGCCCCCCAACAGGGGCGCGCGACCGGGGAGCCGTTTTTT. This codes for CASSIAPQQGRATGEPFF. Filled out from reference TRBV19 and TRBJ2-2, the complete variable domain reads DGGITQSPKYLFRKEGQNVTLSCEQNLNHDAMYWYRQDPGQGLRLIYYSQIVNDFQKGDIAEGYSVSREKKESFPLTVTSAQKNPTAFYLCASSIAPQQGRATGEPFFGEGSRLTVL.

The rearrangement uses TRBV28 and TRBJ2-6; TRBD1 aligns across 9 bases. Trimming took 10 bases from V and 0 from J; bases not matched to a gene: 7. This CDR3 spans 16 amino acids. CDR1 is MDHEN and CDR2 is SYDVKM in the germline V gene. The CDR3 reads CATTGGGSSGANVLTF. Here the CDR3 DNA reads TGTGCCACCACAGGGGGCGGTAGCTCTGGGGCCAACGTCCTGACTTTC. Drawing the rest from reference TRBV28 and TRBJ2-6, the complete variable domain is DVKVTQSSRYLVKRTGEKVFLECVQDMDHENMFWYRQDPGLGLRLIYFSYDVKMKEKGDIPEGYSVSREKKERFSLILESASTNQTSMYLCATTGGGSSGANVLTFGAGSRLTVL.